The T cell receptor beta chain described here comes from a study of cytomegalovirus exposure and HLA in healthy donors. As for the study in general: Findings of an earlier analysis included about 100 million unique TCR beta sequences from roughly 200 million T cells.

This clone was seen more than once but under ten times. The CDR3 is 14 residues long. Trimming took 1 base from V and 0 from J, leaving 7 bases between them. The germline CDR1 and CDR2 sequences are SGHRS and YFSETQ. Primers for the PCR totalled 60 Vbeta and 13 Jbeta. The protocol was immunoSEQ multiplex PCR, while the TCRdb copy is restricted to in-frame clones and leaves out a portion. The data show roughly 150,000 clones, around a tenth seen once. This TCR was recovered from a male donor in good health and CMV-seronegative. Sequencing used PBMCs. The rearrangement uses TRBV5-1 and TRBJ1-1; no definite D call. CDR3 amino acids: CASSLSSVNTEAFF. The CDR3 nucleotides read TGCGCCAGCAGCTTGTCCTCGGTGAACACTGAAGCTTTCTTT.